The 8 T cell receptor beta chains below were found in one sample sequenced in a study of Graves' ophthalmopathy and Graves' hyperthyroidism. Using RNA transcripts, the TCR beta CDR3 regions were amplified. HTBI primers served in a first-round RT-PCR, which a second-round multiplex PCR followed. TCRdb ran MiXCR on the multiplex PCR reads and lists one entry per CDR3 protein. The sample consists of 650,000 to 800,000 distinct CDR3 sequences, roughly 39% of them appearing once. The sequenced material came from peripheral blood. These receptors were collected from an adult man with Graves' ophthalmopathy.

The table lists this clonotype with a count of one. This chain connects TRBV10-3 to TRBJ1-2; D remains ambiguous. Germline CDR1 ENHRY, CDR2 SYGVKD. The CDR3 consists of 12 residues. V gave up 6 bases and J gave up 5 bases, with 10 bases separating them. The CDR3 DNA sequence: TGTGCCATCAGGGAGAGGGAATATGGCTACACCTTC. Translated: CAIREREYGYTF.

This clonotype was seen a handful of times. CDR3 sequence reads: CASSERGTGTYEQYF. CDR3 nucleotides: TGTGCCAGCAGCGAGAGGGGGACAGGGACCTACGAGCAGTACTTC. This sequence joins TRBV25-1 and TRBJ2-7, with 9 bases that match TRBD1. Looked up from germline, CDR1 is MGHDK and CDR2 is SYGVNS. V shed 6 bases, J shed 2 bases, and the junction held 8 bases outside the gene matches. This CDR3 is 15 amino acids long.

This clonotype was observed at least ten times. The rearrangement joins TRBV5-6 to TRBJ1-2; D call uncertain. Germline V gene sequence: CDR1 SGHDT, CDR2 YYEEEE. V was pared by 0 bases and J by 1 base, with 10 bases between. The CDR3 covers 15 residues. CDR3 region: CASSLVAELNYGYTF. For the CDR3, the DNA is TGTGCCAGCAGCTTGGTAGCCGAGCTTAACTATGGCTACACCTTC.

This clonotype was seen many times. This chain connects TRBV5-1 to TRBJ1-1; 8 bases are a match to TRBD1. CDR1 and CDR2 (germline): SGHRS, YFSETQ. CDR3 size: 12 residues. V trimming: 5 bases; J trimming: 6 bases; junction bases outside the gene matches: 3. CDR3 loop: CASRAGGPEAFF. The CDR3 region has the DNA TGCGCCAGCAGGGCAGGGGGCCCTGAAGCTTTCTTT.

V is TRBV29-1 and J is TRBJ1-5; D not resolved. Between the trimmed V and J ends, which lost 4 bases and 4 bases, there was a span of 17 bases. Germline loops: CDR1 SQVTM, CDR2 ANQGSEA. This CDR3 spans 15 amino acids. In nucleotides, the CDR3 is TGCAGCGTTGGGTCCGGGGAGCGGAGGAATCAGCCCCAGCATTTT. It is translated as CSVGSGERRNQPQHF.

This rearrangement joins TRBV29-1 to TRBJ2-2; TRBD2 matches 9 bases. CDR3 length: 15 amino acids. Germline CDR1 reads SQVTM; CDR2 reads ANQGSEA. The V segment lost 6 bases and the J segment 4 bases; nucleotides outside the gene matches: 9. CDR3 in DNA: TGCAGCGTCGTGATGGGACTAGCTAGCACCGGGGAGCTGTTTTTT. This sequence encodes CSVVMGLASTGELFF.

This sequence joins TRBV10-3 and TRBJ2-5, with D perhaps given as TRBD1 or TRBD2 (7 bases each). Trimming shortened V by 4 bases and J by 1 base, and 10 bases separated the two germline ends. The V gene's germline CDR1 is ENHRY and CDR2 SYGVKD. The CDR3 is 14 amino acids. CDR3 nucleotides: TGTGCCATCAGTGTCAGGGGGGGCCAAGAGACCCAGTACTTC. Translation gives CAISVRGGQETQYF.

The table lists this clonotype with a count of one. The rearrangement links TRBV10-1 to TRBJ1-6; no firm D call. This CDR3 region has 15 residues. Deletions cut 4 bases from V and 8 bases from J, with 15 bases between. CDR1 WNHNN and CDR2 SYGVQD come from the germline V gene (reference sequence). The CDR3 here is CASSAEVGAHSPLHF. CDR3 nucleotide sequence: TGCGCCAGCAGTGCCGAGGTGGGCGCTCATTCACCCCTCCACTTT.